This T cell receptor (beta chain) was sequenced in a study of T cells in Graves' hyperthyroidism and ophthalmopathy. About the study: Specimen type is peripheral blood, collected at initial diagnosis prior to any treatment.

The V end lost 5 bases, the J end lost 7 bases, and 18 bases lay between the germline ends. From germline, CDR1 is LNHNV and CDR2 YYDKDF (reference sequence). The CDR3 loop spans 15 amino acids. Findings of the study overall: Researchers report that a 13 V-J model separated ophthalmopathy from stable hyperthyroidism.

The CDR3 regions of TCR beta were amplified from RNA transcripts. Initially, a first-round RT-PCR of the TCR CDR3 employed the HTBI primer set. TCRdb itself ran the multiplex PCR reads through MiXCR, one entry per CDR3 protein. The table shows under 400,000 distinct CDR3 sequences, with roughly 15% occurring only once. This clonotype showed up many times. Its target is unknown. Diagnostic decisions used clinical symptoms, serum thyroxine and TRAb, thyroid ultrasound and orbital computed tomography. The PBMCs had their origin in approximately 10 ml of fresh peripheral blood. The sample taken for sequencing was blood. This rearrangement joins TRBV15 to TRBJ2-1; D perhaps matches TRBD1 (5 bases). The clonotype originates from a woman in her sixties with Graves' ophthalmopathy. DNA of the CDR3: TGTGCCACCAGCTCGATGAGGCTCCCAGGGAATGAGCAGTTCTTC. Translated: CATSSMRLPGNEQFF.